The present TCR beta chain was sequenced within a study of response to subunit inactivated influenza vaccine. Broader study findings: Authors suggested each seasonal flu vaccination may recruit only limited numbers of new T cells.

This clonotype occurred a few times. Its antigen is unidentified. TCRdb independently ran MiXCR on the RT-PCR reads; one entry per CDR3 protein. The table has some 600,000 distinct CDR3 sequences, less than 15% seen once; the top ten hold about 7.6%. This clonotype was obtained from a man aged 45-65 years who received an inactivated influenza vaccine. The sample here was PBMCs from blood, taken around 15 days before vaccination.

CDR3 nucleotide sequence: TGCGCCAGCAGTCAGGGGGCGAACATTCAGTACTTC. Residues: CASSQGANIQYF. The chain carries TRBV10-2 and TRBJ2-4, with 8 bases aligning to TRBD1. CDR1 is WSHSY and CDR2 is SAAADI in the germline V gene. This CDR3 has 12 residues. The ends lost 5 bases at V and 7 bases at J; junction bases unmatched: 1.